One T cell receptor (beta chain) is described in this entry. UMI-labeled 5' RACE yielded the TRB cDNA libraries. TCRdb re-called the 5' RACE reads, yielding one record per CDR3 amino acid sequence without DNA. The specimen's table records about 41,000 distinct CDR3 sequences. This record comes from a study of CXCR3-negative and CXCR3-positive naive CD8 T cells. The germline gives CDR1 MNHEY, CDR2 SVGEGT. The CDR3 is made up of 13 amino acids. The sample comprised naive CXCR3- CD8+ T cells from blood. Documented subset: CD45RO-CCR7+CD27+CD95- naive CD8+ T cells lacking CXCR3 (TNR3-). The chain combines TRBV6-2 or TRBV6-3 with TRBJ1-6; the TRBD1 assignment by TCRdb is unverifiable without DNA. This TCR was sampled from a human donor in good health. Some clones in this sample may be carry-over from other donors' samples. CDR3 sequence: CAGSGTENSPLHF.